This is a list of T cell receptor beta chains from one sample in a study of beta chain features in type 1 diabetes. Clones were read by immunoSEQ multiplex PCR, and TCRdb kept only the in-frame ones, dropping some. Of about 140,000 clones in the sample, 9% to 10% were seen once. Sequencing was done on a sample of central memory CD4+ T cells from blood. The receptors were gathered from a woman between 35 and 50 years old in good health. The conserved cysteine and the conserved F or W are not part of the CDR3 here. Clone size is given for some rows only: seen once, a few or many times, or a class if the clone is expanded.

j_call | clone_size | v_call | cdr3_aa
TRBJ2-5 | NA | TRBV7-2 | ASSLAEGKGTQY
TRBJ1-5 | NA | TRBV25-1 | ASGATGSSQPQH
TRBJ1-2 | few | TRBV5-4 | ASSAESVRGEGYT
TRBJ1-1 | few | TRBV11-2 | ASSLRGTEAF
TRBJ2-2 | few | TRBV29-1 | SVEVLQSADTGELF
TRBJ1-1 | NA | TRBV6-5 | ASSWTGTGSNEAF
TRBJ1-2 | few | TRBV5-6 | ASSTFPTGWGYYGYT
TRBJ2-5 | few | TRBV11-2 | ASSFRSAGQETQY
TRBJ2-6 | few | TRBV5-6 | ASTQTGRGAGANVLT
TRBJ2-7 | few | TRBV7-8 | ASSRSAYEQY
TRBJ1-1 | few | TRBV14 | ASSQVSTEAF
TRBJ1-2 | few | TRBV14 | ASSHKRNYGYT
TRBJ2-7 | NA | TRBV11-1 | ASSSLMPSPVNPWEQY
TRBJ2-3 | NA | TRBV18 | ASSRAGTGSTDTQY
TRBJ1-2 | NA | TRBV5-4 | ASSFGHQNGYT
TRBJ2-3 | NA | TRBV4-3 | ASSHEGANTQY
TRBJ2-3 | many | TRBV19 | ASSLPLANPDTQY